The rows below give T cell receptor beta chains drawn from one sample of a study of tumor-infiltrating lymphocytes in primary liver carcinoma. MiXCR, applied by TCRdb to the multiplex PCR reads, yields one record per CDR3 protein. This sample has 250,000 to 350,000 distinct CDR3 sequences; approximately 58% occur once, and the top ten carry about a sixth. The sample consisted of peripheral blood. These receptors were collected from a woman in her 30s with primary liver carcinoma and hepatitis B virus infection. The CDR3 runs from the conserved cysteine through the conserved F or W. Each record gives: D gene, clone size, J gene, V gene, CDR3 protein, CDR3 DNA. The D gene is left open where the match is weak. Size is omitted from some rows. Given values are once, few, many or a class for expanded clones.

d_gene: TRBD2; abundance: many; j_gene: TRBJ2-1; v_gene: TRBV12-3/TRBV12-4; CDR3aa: CASSSRGLASYNEQFF; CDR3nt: TGTGCCAGCAGTTCCCGGGGACTAGCTTCCTACAATGAGCAGTTCTTC
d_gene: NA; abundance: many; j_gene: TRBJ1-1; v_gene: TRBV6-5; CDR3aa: CASRIPGVSTEAFF; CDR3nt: TGTGCCAGCAGAATACCCGGTGTCAGCACTGAAGCTTTCTTT
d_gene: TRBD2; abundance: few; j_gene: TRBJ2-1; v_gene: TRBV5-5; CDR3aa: CASSLDLAGVYEQFF; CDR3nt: TGTGCCAGCAGCTTGGACCTAGCGGGAGTGTATGAGCAGTTCTTC
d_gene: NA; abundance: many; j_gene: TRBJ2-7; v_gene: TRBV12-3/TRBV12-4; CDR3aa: CASSSAGAGPYEQYF; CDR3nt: TGTGCCAGCAGTTCCGCGGGGGCGGGCCCCTACGAGCAGTACTTC
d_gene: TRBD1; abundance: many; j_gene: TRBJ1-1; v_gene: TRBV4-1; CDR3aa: CASSQLQGAAEAFF; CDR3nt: TGCGCCAGCAGCCAACTACAGGGGGCAGCTGAAGCTTTCTTT
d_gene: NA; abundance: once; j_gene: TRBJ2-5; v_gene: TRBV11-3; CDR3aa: CASSLASRQETQYF; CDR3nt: TGTGCCAGCAGCTTAGCTTCCCGCCAAGAGACCCAGTACTTC
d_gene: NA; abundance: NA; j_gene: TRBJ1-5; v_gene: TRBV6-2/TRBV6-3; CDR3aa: CATSYDRRDQPQHF; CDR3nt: TGTGCCACCAGCTACGACAGGAGAGATCAGCCCCAGCATTTT
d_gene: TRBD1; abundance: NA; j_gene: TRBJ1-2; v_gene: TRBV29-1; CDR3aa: CSVASDRVWGGYTF; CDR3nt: TGCAGCGTTGCTTCGGACAGGGTTTGGGGTGGCTACACCTTC
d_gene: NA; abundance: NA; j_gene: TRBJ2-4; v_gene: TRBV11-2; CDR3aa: CANSLAVGWGENVQYF; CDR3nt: TGTGCCAACAGCTTAGCAGTTGGGTGGGGGGAAAACGTTCAGTACTTC
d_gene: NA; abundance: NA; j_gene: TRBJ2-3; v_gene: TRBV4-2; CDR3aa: CASSQDFGVTDTQYF; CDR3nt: TGTGCCAGCAGCCAAGATTTCGGAGTCACAGATACGCAGTATTTT
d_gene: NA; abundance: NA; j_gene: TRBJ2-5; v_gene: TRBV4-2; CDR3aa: CASSRRLTVGEETQYF; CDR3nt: TGTGCCAGCAGCCGGAGGTTGACTGTCGGGGAAGAGACCCAGTACTTC
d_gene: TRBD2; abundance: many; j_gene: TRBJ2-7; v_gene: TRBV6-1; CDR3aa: CASSVASSGSYEQYF; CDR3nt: TGTGCCAGCAGTGTAGCGTCTAGCGGATCCTACGAGCAGTACTTC
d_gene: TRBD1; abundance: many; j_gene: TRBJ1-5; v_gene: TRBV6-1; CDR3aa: CASSEAGQGVYSNQPQHF; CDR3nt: TGTGCCAGCAGTGAAGCGGGACAGGGGGTCTATAGCAATCAGCCCCAGCATTTT
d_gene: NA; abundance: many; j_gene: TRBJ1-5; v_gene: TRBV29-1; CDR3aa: CSVGWGNQPQHF; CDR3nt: TGCAGCGTTGGTTGGGGCAATCAGCCCCAGCATTTT
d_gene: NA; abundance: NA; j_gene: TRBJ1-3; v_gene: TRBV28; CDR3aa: CASIKGSGNTIYF; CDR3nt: TGTGCCAGCATTAAGGGCTCTGGAAACACCATATATTTT
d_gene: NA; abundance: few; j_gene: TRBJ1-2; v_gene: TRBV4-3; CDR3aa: CASSQEPDAGSSWSYDYTF; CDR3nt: TGCGCCAGCAGCCAAGAACCCGACGCAGGATCCTCATGGAGCTATGACTACACCTTC
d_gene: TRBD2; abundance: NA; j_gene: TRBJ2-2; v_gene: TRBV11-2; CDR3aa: CGSSFTSGKTRELFF; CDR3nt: TGTGGCAGCAGCTTCACTAGCGGGAAAACCAGGGAGCTGTTTTTT
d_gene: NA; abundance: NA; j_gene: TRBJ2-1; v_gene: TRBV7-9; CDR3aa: CASPPVGHLTYEQFF; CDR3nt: TGTGCCAGTCCCCCAGTGGGACACCTTACATATGAGCAGTTCTTC
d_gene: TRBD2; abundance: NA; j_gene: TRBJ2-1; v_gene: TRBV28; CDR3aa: CASPILAGVFGYNGQFF; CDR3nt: TGTGCCAGCCCCATACTAGCGGGAGTCTTCGGCTACAATGGGCAGTTCTTC
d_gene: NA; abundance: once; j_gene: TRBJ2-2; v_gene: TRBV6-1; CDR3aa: CASSETLPGSAANTGEPFF; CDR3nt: TGTGCCAGCAGTGAAACCCTACCCGGGAGCGCCGCGAACACCGGGGAGCCGTTTTTT
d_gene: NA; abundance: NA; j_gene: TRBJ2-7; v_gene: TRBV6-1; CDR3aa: CTSSQSGNEQYF; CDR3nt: TGTACCAGCAGTCAATCGGGGAACGAGCAGTACTTC
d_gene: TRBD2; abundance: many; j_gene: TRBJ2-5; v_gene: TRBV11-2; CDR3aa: CASSLGGTSGSWQETQYF; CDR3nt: TGTGCCAGCAGCTTAGGTGGGACTAGCGGGAGTTGGCAAGAGACCCAGTACTTC
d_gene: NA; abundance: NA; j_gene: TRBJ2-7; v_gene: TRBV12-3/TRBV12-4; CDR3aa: CASSFVLGQSYEQYF; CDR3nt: TGTGCCAGCAGTTTCGTTCTTGGGCAGTCCTACGAGCAGTACTTC
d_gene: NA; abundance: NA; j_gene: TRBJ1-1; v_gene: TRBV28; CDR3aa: CASSLSADSLNTEAFF; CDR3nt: TGTGCCAGCAGTTTATCCGCGGACAGCTTGAACACTGAAGCTTTCTTT
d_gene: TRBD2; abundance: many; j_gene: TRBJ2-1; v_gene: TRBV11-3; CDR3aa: CASSSPSREGIRDSEQFF; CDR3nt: TGTGCCAGCAGCTCTCCCTCGCGGGAGGGCATAAGGGATAGTGAGCAGTTCTTC
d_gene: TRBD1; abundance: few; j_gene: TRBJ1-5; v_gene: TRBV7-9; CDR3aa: CASSSRGVLPQHF; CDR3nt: TGTGCCAGCAGCAGCAGGGGGGTTCTGCCCCAGCATTTT
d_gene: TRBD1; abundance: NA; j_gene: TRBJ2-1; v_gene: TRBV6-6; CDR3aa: CASSSGQGSKEQFF; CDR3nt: TGTGCCAGCAGCTCGGGACAGGGTAGCAAAGAGCAGTTCTTC
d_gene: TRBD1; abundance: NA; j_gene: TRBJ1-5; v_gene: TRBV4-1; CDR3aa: CASSDGQEDQPQHF; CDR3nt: TGCGCCAGCAGCGACGGACAGGAAGATCAGCCCCAGCATTTT
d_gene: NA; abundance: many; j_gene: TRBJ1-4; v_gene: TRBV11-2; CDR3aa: CASSLAVIGEKLFF; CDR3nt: TGTGCCAGCAGCTTAGCAGTAATTGGGGAAAAACTGTTTTTT
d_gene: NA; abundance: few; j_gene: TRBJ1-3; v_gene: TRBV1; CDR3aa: CTSSLGDGNTIYF; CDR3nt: TGCACCAGCAGCCTGGGGGATGGAAACACCATATATTTT
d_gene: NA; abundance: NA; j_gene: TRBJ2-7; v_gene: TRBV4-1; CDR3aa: CTSSQGPPGTYEQYF; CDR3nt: TGCACCAGCAGCCAAGGCCCGCCGGGAACCTACGAGCAGTACTTC
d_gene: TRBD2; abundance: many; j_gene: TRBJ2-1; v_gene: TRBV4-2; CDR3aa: CASSQGQRAGGGNEQFF; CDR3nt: TGTGCCAGCAGCCAAGGACAGCGAGCGGGAGGAGGGAATGAGCAGTTCTTC
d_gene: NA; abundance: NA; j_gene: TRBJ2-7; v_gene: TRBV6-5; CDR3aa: CASSSPARERWEQYF; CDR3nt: TGTGCCAGCAGTTCCCCAGCGAGGGAGAGGTGGGAGCAGTACTTC
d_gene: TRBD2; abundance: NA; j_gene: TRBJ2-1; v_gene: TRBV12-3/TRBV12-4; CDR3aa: CASSTPSGSSGRAGEQFF; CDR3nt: TGTGCCAGCAGTACTCCTTCGGGCTCTAGCGGGAGGGCCGGGGAGCAGTTCTTC
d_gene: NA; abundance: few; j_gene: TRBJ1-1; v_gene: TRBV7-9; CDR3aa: CASSPLDVLNTEAFF; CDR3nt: TGTGCCAGCAGTCCACTGGACGTCTTGAACACTGAAGCTTTCTTT
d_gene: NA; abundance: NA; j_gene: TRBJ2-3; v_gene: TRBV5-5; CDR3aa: CASSLAASGIRGRFSTDTQYF; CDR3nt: TGTGCCAGCAGCTTGGCGGCTAGCGGTATCAGGGGGCGATTCAGCACAGATACGCAGTATTTT
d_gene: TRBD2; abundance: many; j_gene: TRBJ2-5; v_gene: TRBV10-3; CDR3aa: CAISESILAGRQETQYF; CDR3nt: TGTGCCATCAGTGAGTCGATACTAGCGGGTAGACAAGAGACCCAGTACTTC
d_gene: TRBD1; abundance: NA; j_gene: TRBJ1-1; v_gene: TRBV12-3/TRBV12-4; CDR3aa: CASRHHTGGKNEAFF; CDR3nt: TGCGCCAGCAGACATCATACAGGGGGCAAGAATGAAGCTTTCTTT